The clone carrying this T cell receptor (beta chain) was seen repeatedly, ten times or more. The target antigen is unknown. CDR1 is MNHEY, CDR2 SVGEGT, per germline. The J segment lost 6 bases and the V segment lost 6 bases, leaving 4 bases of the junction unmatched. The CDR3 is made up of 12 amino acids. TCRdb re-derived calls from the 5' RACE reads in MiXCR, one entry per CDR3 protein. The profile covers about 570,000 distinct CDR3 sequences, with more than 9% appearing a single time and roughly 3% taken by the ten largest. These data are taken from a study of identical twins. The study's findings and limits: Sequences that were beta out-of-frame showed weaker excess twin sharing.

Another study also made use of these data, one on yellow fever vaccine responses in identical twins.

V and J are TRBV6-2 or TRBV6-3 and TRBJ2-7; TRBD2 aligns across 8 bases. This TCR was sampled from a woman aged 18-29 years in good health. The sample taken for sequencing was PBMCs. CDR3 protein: CASSRTSGEQYF. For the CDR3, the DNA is TGTGCCAGCAGCCGAACTAGCGGCGAGCAGTACTTC.